This T cell receptor (beta chain) was found in a study of T cell changes during pregnancy in multiple sclerosis. Assay: immunoSEQ multiplex PCR; the TCRdb copy retains only in-frame clones and omits some. The sample lists about 100,000 clones, approximately 94% seen once, with approximately 1.2% in the top ten. The germline CDR1 and CDR2 sequences are SGHVS and FQNEAQ. The CDR3 is made up of 14 amino acids. Trimming cost V 1 base and J 4 bases; bases outside gene matches: 4. This clonotype originated in a female donor with multiple sclerosis, enrolled in a pregnancy study. V gene TRBV7-8 combines with J gene TRBJ2-7; 7 positions agree with TRBD1. This material consisted of peripheral blood, taken in the second trimester of pregnancy. CDR3 amino acids: CASSLGDRVYEQYF. The CDR3 region has the DNA TGTGCCAGCAGCTTAGGAGACAGGGTATACGAGCAGTACTTC.